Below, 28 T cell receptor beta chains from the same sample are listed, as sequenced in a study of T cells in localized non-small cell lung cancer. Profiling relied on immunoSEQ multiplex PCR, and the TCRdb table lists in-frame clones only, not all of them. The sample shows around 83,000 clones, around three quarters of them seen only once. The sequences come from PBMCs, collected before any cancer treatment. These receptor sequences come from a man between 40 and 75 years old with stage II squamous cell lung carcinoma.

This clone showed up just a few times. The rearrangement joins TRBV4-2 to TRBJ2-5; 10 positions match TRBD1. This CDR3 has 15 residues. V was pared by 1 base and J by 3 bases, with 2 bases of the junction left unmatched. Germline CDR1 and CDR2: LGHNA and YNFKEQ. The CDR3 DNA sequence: TGTGCCAGCAGCCAAGTCGGGACAGGGGAAGAGACCCAGTACTTC. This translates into CASSQVGTGEETQYF.

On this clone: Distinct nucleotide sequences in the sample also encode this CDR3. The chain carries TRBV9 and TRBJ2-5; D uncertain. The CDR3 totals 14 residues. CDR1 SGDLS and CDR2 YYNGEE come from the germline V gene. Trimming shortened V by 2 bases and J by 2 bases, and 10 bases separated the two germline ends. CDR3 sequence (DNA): TGTGCCAGCAGCGTGGGGTATGGGCAAGAGACCCAGTACTTC. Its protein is CASSVGYGQETQYF.

The CDR3 region has the DNA TGTGCCAGCAAGAAGGGCAGCTTTTCAATCAATGAAAAACTGTTTTTT. Encoded protein: CASKKGSFSINEKLFF. The J gene is TRBJ1-4, the V gene TRBV5-6; the D is unclear. Germline V lookup: CDR1 SGHDT, CDR2 YYEEEE. V lost 6 bases, J lost 5 bases, and 20 bases lay in between. This CDR3 region has 16 residues.

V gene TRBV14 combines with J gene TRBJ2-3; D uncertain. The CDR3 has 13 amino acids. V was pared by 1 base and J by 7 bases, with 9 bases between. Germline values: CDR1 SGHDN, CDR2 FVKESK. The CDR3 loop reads CASSQAKSNTQYF. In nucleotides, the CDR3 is TGTGCCAGCAGCCAAGCTAAATCGAATACGCAGTATTTT. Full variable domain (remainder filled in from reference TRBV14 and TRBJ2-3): EAGVTQFPSHSVIEKGQTVTLRCDPISGHDNLYWYRRVMGKEIKFLLHFVKESKQDESGMPNNRFLAERTGGTYSTLKVQPAELEDSGVYFCASSQAKSNTQYFGPGTRLTVL.

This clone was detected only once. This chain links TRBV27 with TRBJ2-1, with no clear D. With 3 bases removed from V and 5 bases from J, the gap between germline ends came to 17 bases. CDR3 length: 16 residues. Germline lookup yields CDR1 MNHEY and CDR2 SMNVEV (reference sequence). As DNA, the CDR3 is TGTGCCAGCAGTTTTTCGACTGTTTATATAGACAATGAGCAGTTCTTC. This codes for CASSFSTVYIDNEQFF.

CDR3 in DNA: TGTGCCAGCAGCCAAGATGGGACAGGGGGCAACACAGATACGCAGTATTTT. This translates into CASSQDGTGGNTDTQYF. The chain is built from TRBV4-2 and TRBJ2-3; 12 bases align to TRBD1. CDR3 length equals 17 residues. Germline CDR1 and CDR2: LGHNA and YNFKEQ. The ends lost 0 bases at V and 2 bases at J; junction bases unmatched: 3.

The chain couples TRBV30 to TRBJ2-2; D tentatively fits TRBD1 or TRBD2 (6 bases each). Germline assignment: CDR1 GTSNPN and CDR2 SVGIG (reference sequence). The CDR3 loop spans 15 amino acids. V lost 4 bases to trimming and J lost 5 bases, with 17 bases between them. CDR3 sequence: CAWKAIGGPTGELFF. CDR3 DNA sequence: TGTGCCTGGAAGGCTATAGGGGGGCCTACCGGGGAGCTGTTTTTT.

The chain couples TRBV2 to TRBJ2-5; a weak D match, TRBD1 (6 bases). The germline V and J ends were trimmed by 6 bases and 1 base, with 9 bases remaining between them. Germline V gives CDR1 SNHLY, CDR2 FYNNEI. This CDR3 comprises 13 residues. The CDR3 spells CASSRGIQETQYF. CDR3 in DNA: TGTGCCAGCAGCAGGGGTATCCAAGAGACCCAGTACTTC.

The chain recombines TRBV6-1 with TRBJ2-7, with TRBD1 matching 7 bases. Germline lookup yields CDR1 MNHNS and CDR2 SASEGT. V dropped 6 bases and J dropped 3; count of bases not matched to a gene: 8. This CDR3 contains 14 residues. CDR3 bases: TGTGCCAGCAGATCCGGGACAGTGAGCTACGAGCAGTACTTC. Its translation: CASRSGTVSYEQYF.

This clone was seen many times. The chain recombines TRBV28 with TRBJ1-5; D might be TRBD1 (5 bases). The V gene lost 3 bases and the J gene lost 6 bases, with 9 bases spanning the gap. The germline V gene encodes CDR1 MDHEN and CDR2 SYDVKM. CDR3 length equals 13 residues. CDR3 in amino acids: CASSLRGRQPQHF. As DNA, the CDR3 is TGTGCCAGCAGTTTGAGGGGTCGTCAGCCCCAGCATTTT.

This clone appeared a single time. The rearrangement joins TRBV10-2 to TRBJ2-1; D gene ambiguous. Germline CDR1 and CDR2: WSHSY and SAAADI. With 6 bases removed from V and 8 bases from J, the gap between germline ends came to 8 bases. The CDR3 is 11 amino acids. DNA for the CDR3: TGCGCCAGCAGCGCCCCCCATGAGCAGTTCTTC. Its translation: CASSAPHEQFF.

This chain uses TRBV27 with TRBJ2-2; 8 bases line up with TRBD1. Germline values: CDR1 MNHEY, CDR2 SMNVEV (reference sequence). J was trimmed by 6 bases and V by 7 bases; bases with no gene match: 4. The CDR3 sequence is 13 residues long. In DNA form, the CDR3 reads TGTGCCAGCACCTTGACAGGGGCCGGGGAGCTGTTTTTT. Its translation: CASTLTGAGELFF.

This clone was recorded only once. The CDR3, as DNA: TGTGCCAGCAGCGGCGGGACAGGGGGCATCGGGGAGCTGTTTTTT. This codes for CASSGGTGGIGELFF. The rearrangement uses TRBV9 and TRBJ2-2, with 12 positions matching TRBD1. The V segment lost 3 bases and the J segment 7 bases; nucleotides outside the gene matches: 4. This CDR3 spans 15 amino acids. CDR1 SGDLS and CDR2 YYNGEE come from the germline V gene.

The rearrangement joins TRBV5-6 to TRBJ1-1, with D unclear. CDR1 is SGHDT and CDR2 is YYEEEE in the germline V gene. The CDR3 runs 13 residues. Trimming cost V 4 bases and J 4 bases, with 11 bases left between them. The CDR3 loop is CASSPVGSTEAFF. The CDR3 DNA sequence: TGTGCCAGCAGCCCCGTGGGGAGCACTGAAGCTTTCTTT.

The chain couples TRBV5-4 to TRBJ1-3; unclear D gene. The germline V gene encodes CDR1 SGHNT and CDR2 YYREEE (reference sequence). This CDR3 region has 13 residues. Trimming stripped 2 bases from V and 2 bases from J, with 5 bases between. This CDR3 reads CASSLTTGNTIYF. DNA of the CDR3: TGTGCCAGCAGCTTAACAACTGGAAACACCATATATTTT.

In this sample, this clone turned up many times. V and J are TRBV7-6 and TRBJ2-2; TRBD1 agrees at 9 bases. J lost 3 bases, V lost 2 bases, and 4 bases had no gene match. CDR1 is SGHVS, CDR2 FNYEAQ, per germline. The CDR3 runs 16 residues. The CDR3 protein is CASSLSGQGYTGELFF. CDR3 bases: TGTGCCAGCAGCTTATCTGGACAGGGGTACACCGGGGAGCTGTTTTTT. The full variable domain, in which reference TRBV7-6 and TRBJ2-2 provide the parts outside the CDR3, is GAGVSQSPRYKVTKRGQDVALRCDPISGHVSLYWYRQALGQGPEFLTYFNYEAQQDKSGLPNDRFSAERPEGSISTLTIQRTEQRDSAMYRCASSLSGQGYTGELFFGEGSRLTVL.

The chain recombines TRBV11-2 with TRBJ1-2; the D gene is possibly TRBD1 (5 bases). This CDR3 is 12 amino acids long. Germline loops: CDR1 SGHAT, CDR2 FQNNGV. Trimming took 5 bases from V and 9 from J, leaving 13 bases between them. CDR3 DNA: TGTGCCAGCAGCCCGTCAGGGTTGAGCTACACCTTC. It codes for CASSPSGLSYTF.

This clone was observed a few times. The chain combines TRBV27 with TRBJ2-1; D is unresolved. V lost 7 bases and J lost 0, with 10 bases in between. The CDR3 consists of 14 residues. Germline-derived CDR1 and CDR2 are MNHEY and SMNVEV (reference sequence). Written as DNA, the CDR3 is TGTGCCAGCACGGGCAGAAACTCCTACAATGAGCAGTTCTTC. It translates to CASTGRNSYNEQFF.

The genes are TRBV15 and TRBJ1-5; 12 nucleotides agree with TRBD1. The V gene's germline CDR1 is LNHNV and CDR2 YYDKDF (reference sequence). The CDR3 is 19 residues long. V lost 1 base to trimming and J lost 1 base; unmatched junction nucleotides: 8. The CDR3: CATSRGGGQGAPSNQPQHF. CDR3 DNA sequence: TGTGCCACCAGCAGAGGTGGGGGACAGGGGGCACCCAGCAATCAGCCCCAGCATTTT.

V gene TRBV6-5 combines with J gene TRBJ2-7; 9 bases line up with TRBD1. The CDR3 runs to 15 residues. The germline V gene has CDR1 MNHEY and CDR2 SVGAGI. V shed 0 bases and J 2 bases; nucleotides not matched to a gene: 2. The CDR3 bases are TGTGCCAGCAGTTACTCTTGGGACAGGGCCTACGAGCAGTACTTC. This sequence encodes CASSYSWDRAYEQYF.

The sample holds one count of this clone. The DNA for the CDR3 is TGTGCCAGCAGTTATCATCCCCCCAGCGGGTACTACGAGCAGTACTTC. Amino acids: CASSYHPPSGYYEQYF. V and J are TRBV6-6 and TRBJ2-7; D is possibly TRBD2 (6 bases). The germline CDR1 and CDR2 sequences are MNHNY and SVGAGI (reference sequence). This CDR3 has 16 amino acids. Between the trimmed V and J ends, which lost 3 bases and 3 bases, there was a span of 18 bases.

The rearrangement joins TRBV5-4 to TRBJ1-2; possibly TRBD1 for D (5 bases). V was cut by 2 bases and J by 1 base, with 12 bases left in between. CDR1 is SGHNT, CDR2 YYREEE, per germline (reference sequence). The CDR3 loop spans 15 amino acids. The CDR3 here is CASSFRQGGNYGYTF. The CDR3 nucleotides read TGTGCCAGCAGCTTCCGCCAGGGAGGTAACTATGGCTACACCTTC.

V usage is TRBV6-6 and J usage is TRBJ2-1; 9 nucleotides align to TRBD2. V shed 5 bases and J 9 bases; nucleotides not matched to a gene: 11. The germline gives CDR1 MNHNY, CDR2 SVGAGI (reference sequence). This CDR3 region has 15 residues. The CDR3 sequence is CASSRLAGRGGEQFF. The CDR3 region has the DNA TGTGCCAGCAGTCGCCTAGCGGGGAGGGGTGGTGAGCAGTTCTTC.

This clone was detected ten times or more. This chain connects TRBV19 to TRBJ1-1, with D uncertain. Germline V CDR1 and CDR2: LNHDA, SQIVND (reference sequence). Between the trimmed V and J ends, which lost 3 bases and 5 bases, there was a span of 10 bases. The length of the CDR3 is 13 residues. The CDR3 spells CASSIKERTEAFF. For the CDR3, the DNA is TGTGCCAGTAGTATTAAAGAGAGGACTGAAGCTTTCTTT.

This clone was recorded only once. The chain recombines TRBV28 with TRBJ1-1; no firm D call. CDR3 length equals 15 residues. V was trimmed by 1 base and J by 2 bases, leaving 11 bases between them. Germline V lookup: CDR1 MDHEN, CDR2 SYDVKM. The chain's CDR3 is CASSLFLSLNTEAFF. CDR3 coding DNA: TGTGCCAGCAGTTTATTCCTGAGTCTTAACACTGAAGCTTTCTTT.

CDR3 DNA sequence: TGTGCCACCAGCAGACGGGACACGAACACTGAAGCTTTCTTT. This gives the protein CATSRRDTNTEAFF. This chain uses TRBV15 with TRBJ1-1; possibly TRBD1 for D (6 bases). The CDR3 is 14 residues long. V shed 2 bases and J shed 1 base, with 8 bases lying between them. Germline CDR1 is LNHNV and CDR2 is YYDKDF (reference sequence).

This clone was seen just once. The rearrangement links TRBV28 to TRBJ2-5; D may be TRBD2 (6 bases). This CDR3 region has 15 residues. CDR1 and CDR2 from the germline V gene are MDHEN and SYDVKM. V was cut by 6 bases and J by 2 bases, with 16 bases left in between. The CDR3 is CASSRLDVPQETQYF. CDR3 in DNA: TGTGCCAGCAGCCGACTAGACGTTCCTCAAGAGACCCAGTACTTC.

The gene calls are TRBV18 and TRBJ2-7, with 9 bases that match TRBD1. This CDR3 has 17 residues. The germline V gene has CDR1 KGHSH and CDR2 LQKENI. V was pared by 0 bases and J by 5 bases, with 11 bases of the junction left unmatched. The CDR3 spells CASSPPGTGTGKNEQYF. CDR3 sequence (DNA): TGTGCCAGCTCACCACCGGGGACCGGGACAGGGAAGAACGAGCAGTACTTC. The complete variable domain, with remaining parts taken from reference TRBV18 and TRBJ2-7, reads NAGVMQNPRHLVRRRGQEARLRCSPMKGHSHVYWYRQLPEEGLKFMVYLQKENIIDESGMPKERFSAEFPKEGPSILRIQQVVRGDSAAYFCASSPPGTGTGKNEQYFGPGTRLTVT.